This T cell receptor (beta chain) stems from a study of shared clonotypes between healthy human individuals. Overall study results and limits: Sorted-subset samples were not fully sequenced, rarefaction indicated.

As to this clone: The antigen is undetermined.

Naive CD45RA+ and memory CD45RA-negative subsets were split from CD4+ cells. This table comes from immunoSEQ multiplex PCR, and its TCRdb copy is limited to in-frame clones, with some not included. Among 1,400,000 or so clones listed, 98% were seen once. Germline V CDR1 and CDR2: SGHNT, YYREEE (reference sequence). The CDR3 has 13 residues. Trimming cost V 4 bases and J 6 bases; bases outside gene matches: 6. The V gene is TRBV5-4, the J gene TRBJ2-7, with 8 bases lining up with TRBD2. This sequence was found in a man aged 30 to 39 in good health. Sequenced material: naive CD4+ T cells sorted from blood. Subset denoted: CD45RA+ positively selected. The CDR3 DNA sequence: TGTGCCAGCAGCCGACCGGGAGGGAGCGAGCAGTACTTC. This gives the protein CASSRPGGSEQYF.